This T cell receptor beta chain is from a study of identical twins. Study-level points and caveats: Abundant beta clonotypes from cord blood had fewer insertions, unlike memory repertoires, which showed none.

Of note for this clonotype: The antigen remains unidentified.

A universal primer site was incorporated via template switching, and the cDNA contained unique molecular identifiers. TCRdb analysed the 5' RACE reads with MiXCR anew, one entry per CDR3 protein. The sample consists of hundreds of thousands of distinct CDR3 sequences, about 8.1% of them appearing once. From germline, CDR1 is MDHEN and CDR2 SYDVKM. Trimming cost V 2 bases and J 5 bases; bases outside gene matches: 7. The CDR3 extends over 15 amino acids. The same sample was also studied in work on yellow fever vaccine responses in identical twins.

This sequence was found in a woman between 18 and 30 years old in good health. Sequencing used memory (CD45RO+) T cells sorted from blood. J is TRBJ1-1 and V is TRBV28; 8 nucleotides match TRBD1. This CDR3 reads CASSLQGAGRTEAFF. The CDR3 coding sequence is TGTGCCAGCAGTTTACAGGGGGCGGGAAGGACTGAAGCTTTCTTT.